Detailed here is one T cell receptor beta chain. Antigen: not known. The read finishes 3 residues shy of the CDR3 end, and the germline J gene is used to complete it. The sample belongs to a study of T cells in women clearing cervical HPV infection. Study overall: With HLA typing for only a few women, HLA confounding remains possible.

This CDR3 contains 13 residues. From germline, CDR1 is SGHTA and CDR2 FQGNSA. General observations from the study: CIN3+ cases had significantly higher TCR repertoire richness than controls, but evenness did not differ. TRBV6-7 abundance was lower in cases than controls (roughly 0.12% versus 0.15%). Timing of associations relative to infection is unclear; T-cell subsets were not isolated.

Assay: immunoSEQ multiplex PCR; the TCRdb copy retains only in-frame clones and omits some. Its clone listing holds some 32,000 clones. This receptor was taken from a woman between 18 and 69 years old with a cervical HPV16 infection that either progressed to CIN3+ or cleared (not recorded which). Material for sequencing was blood buffy coat. This chain uses TRBV7-2 with TRBJ2-4; a possible D gene is TRBD2 (6 bases). The CDR3 sequence is CASSSLFGSGQYF. CDR3 DNA, as far as it was read: TGTGCCAGCAGCTCTCTTTTCGGGAGCGGT.